Listed here is a single TCR beta chain. Treatment reported: roughly 20 received Ad26.COV2.S at low or high dose, single or two shots; 5 received placebo; per-sample allocation not given. Collection of the samples took place on day 63 after the first injection of vaccine or placebo. This CDR3 has 15 residues. J was trimmed by 4 bases and V by 6 bases; bases with no gene match: 9. Germline lookup yields CDR1 LNHNV and CDR2 YYDKDF (reference sequence). The sample originates from a study of Ad26.COV2.S vaccination and SARS-CoV-2 variants. Across the study: Ad26.COV2.S, an intramuscular injection, was given once or twice 56 days apart.

Repertoires were generated with immunoSEQ multiplex PCR, while TCRdb's copy carries only in-frame clones and drops some. The table includes about 390,000 clones, around 85% detected once. This sequence originates from a person between 18 and 65 years old who received the Ad26.COV2.S COVID-19 vaccine or a placebo. The specimen comprised peripheral blood, sampled in a trial of Ad26.COV2.S vaccine versus placebo. The V and J genes are TRBV15 and TRBJ1-1; 9 nucleotides align to TRBD1. Here the CDR3 reads CATREERGQGTEAFF. As DNA, the CDR3 is TGTGCCACCAGAGAAGAGAGGGGACAGGGCACTGAAGCTTTCTTT.